One sample yielded the 27 T cell receptor beta chains listed below, sequenced in a study of breast tumors, draining lymph nodes, adjacent tissues. TCRdb re-called the multiplex PCR reads through MiXCR, storing one row per CDR3 protein. This sample has about 80,000 distinct CDR3 sequences, with roughly 20% found just once. Samples came from axillary lymph nodes draining the breast cancer. Sequencing was done on a sample of axillary lymph node tissue. Receptor source: a female donor with breast cancer. Some clones in this sample may be carry-over from other donors' samples.

Only one count was recorded for this clonotype. A much larger clone is a single base away; this may be a read error. This chain uses TRBV11-3 with TRBJ2-7; perhaps TRBD2 as D (6 bases). CDR1 SGHNT and CDR2 YENEEA come from the germline V gene. V was shortened by 0 bases and J by 11 bases, with 14 bases between the two germline ends. The CDR3 is 13 amino acids. The CDR3 spells CASSLDRRGEEYF. CDR3 nucleotide sequence: TGTGCCAGCAGCTTAGACAGGAGAGGGGAGGAGTACTTC. Using reference TRBV11-3 and TRBJ2-7 for the parts outside the CDR3, the full variable domain is EAGVVQSPRYKIIEKKQPVAFWCNPISGHNTLYWYLQNLGQGPELLIRYENEEAVDDSQLPKDRFSAERLKGVDSTLKIQPAELGDSAVYLCASSLDRRGEEYFGPGTRLTVT.

Note on this clonotype: This may come from a read error, since a much larger clone is one base off. This chain uses TRBV6-1 with TRBJ2-7; D is possibly TRBD1 (5 bases). This CDR3 is 12 amino acids long. Per the germline V gene, CDR1 is MNHNS and CDR2 is SASEGT. CDR3 in DNA: TGTGCCAGCAGTGACCCTACAGGCGAGCAGCACTTC. Translating gives CASSDPTGEQHF.

V and J are TRBV20-1 and TRBJ2-7; the match to TRBD2 covers 13 bases. CDR3 length equals 15 residues. Unmatched junction bases numbered 6, after V lost 0 bases and J lost 7 bases. Looked up from germline, CDR1 is DFQATT and CDR2 is SNEGSKA (reference sequence). This CDR3 is CSARDPGLAGLEQYF. The CDR3 DNA follows: TGCAGTGCTAGAGATCCGGGACTAGCGGGGTTGGAGCAGTACTTC.

This clonotype was counted a single time. The CDR3 reads CASSLQDGYEQYF. CDR3 DNA sequence: TGTGCCAGCAGTTTACAGGACGGCTACGAGCAGTACTTC. The chain couples TRBV27 to TRBJ2-7, with D hard to call. The V gene's germline CDR1 is MNHEY and CDR2 SMNVEV (reference sequence). The CDR3 is 13 residues long. V was trimmed by 2 bases and J by 3 bases, leaving 8 bases between them.

This clonotype was picked up many times. The genes are TRBV2 and TRBJ1-5; D ambiguous. Germline V gene data show CDR1 as SNHLY and CDR2 as FYNNEI. V lost 4 bases to trimming and J lost 0 bases, with 10 bases between them. CDR3 length: 15 residues. CDR3 residues: CASSGRTDSNQPQHF. CDR3 sequence (DNA): TGTGCCAGCAGTGGGAGGACGGATAGCAATCAGCCCCAGCATTTT. Together with reference TRBV2 and TRBJ1-5, the CDR3 gives the full variable domain: EPEVTQTPSHQVTQMGQEVILRCVPISNHLYFYWYRQILGQKVEFLVSFYNNEISEKSEIFDDQFSVERPDGSNFTLKIRSTKLEDSAMYFCASSGRTDSNQPQHFGDGTRLSIL.

The rearrangement links TRBV28 to TRBJ1-5; D remains unclear. There are 16 residues in the CDR3. The germline V gene encodes CDR1 MDHEN and CDR2 SYDVKM. Trimming removed 2 bases from V and 0 bases from J, with 11 bases in between. The CDR3 protein is CASSLVTAYSNQPQHF. The CDR3 bases are TGTGCCAGCAGTTTAGTTACAGCCTATAGCAATCAGCCCCAGCATTTT.

V and J are TRBV7-9 and TRBJ1-1; tentatively, D is TRBD1 (6 bases). The V and J ends lost 5 bases and 11 bases respectively, with 18 bases between them. This CDR3 has 13 residues. CDR1 is SEHNR, CDR2 FQNEAQ, per germline (reference sequence). As DNA, the CDR3 is TGTGCCAGCAGCCTAAGGCCGAGGGGGGAGGCTTTCTTT. Translating gives CASSLRPRGEAFF.

The table lists this clonotype with many counts. CDR3 sequence: CATSPGATGELFF. The CDR3 DNA reads TGTGCCACCTCACCCGGGGCCACCGGGGAGCTGTTTTTT. This chain uses TRBV12-3 or TRBV12-4 with TRBJ2-2; the D call may be TRBD1 or TRBD2 (5 bases each). CDR3 length: 13 residues. Trimming took 10 bases from V and 4 from J, leaving 13 bases between them.

About this clonotype: Given a much more abundant clone one base away, this may be a read error. The chain joins TRBV10-1 to TRBJ1-5; TRBD1 is a possible D gene (6 bases). Germline V gene sequence: CDR1 WNHNN, CDR2 SYGVQD (reference sequence). The CDR3 length is 14 residues. The CDR3 DNA reads TGCGCCAGCAGTGAGTCGAAGGGGGTCCAGCCCCTGCATTTT. It is translated as CASSESKGVQPLHF.

This clonotype was detected many times. The V call is TRBV9, the J call TRBJ1-4, with D possibly TRBD1 on 5 matching bases. V lost 2 bases and J 7 bases, leaving 12 bases between the germline ends. This CDR3 is 14 amino acids long. CDR1 is SGDLS, CDR2 YYNGEE, per germline. The CDR3, as DNA: TGTGCCAGCAGCGTGGGGGAAAGGGGTGAAAAACTGTTTTTT. This codes for CASSVGERGEKLFF.

This clonotype was detected many times. The chain is built from TRBV6-1 and TRBJ2-5, with D possibly being TRBD1 (6 bases). Per the germline V gene, CDR1 is MNHNS and CDR2 is SASEGT. The CDR3 runs to 15 residues. Trimming pared 0 bases from V and 4 bases from J, leaving 12 bases between. CDR3 in amino acids: CASSEAPGRGETQYF. Written as DNA, the CDR3 is TGTGCCAGCAGTGAAGCCCCAGGCAGGGGAGAGACCCAGTACTTC.

This clonotype has a count of ten or more. The chain joins TRBV4-1 to TRBJ2-1; perhaps D is TRBD1 or TRBD2 (5 bases each). The V and J ends lost 4 bases and 2 bases respectively, with 15 bases between them. The CDR3 totals 16 residues. Per germline, CDR1 MGHRA and CDR2 YSYEKL. CDR3 sequence: CASSPPGPQAYNEQFF. The CDR3 coding sequence is TGCGCCAGCAGCCCCCCGGGACCCCAAGCCTACAATGAGCAGTTCTTC.

This clonotype came up a few times. The CDR3 reads CASSSRTGANYGYTF. The CDR3 DNA is TGTGCCAGCAGTTCTCGGACAGGGGCTAACTATGGCTACACCTTC. The chain is built from TRBV28 and TRBJ1-2; 9 bases agree with TRBD1. The trim removed 4 bases at V and 0 bases at J, leaving 3 bases unmatched. CDR1 and CDR2 (germline): MDHEN, SYDVKM. The CDR3 consists of 15 residues.

This clonotype was found many times. The gene calls are TRBV19 and TRBJ1-5; D possibly corresponds to TRBD1 (6 bases). The V end lost 3 bases, the J end lost 7 bases, and 13 bases lay between the germline ends. Germline values: CDR1 LNHDA, CDR2 SQIVND (reference sequence). The CDR3 totals 14 residues. The CDR3 here is CASSIGGAGQPQHF. As DNA, the CDR3 is TGTGCCAGTAGTATTGGGGGGGCCGGACAGCCCCAGCATTTT.

In this sample, this clonotype turned up many times. The CDR3 nucleotides read TGTGCCAGCAGAAGGCAGGGGTCCGACACCGGGGAGCTGTTTTTT. Translated, it gives CASRRQGSDTGELFF. The chain carries TRBV6-2 or TRBV6-3 and TRBJ2-2, with a tentative D call TRBD1 (6 bases). V shed 6 bases and J shed 3 bases, with 14 bases lying between them. Germline CDR1 MNHEY, CDR2 SVGEGT. The CDR3 covers 15 residues.

There are many counts of this clonotype. This chain links TRBV7-2 with TRBJ1-6; 7 bases are shared with TRBD1. The CDR3 spans 15 residues. The V gene end was trimmed by 5 bases and the J gene end by 7 bases; junction bases not matched to a gene: 8. Germline V lookup: CDR1 SGHTA, CDR2 FQGNSA. CDR3 protein: CASSVDRAGNSPLHF. DNA for the CDR3: TGTGCCAGCAGCGTTGACAGGGCGGGAAATTCACCCCTCCACTTT.

The sample holds a few counts of this clonotype. This chain links TRBV28 with TRBJ1-2, with TRBD1 as a possible D gene (6 bases). V dropped 6 bases and J dropped 2 bases, with 10 bases sitting between them. This CDR3 contains 13 residues. CDR1 is MDHEN and CDR2 is SYDVKM in the germline V gene. The CDR3 is CASRITGNYGYTF. In DNA form, the CDR3 reads TGTGCCAGCAGGATCACAGGGAACTATGGCTACACCTTC.

In this sample, this clonotype turned up a few times. The chain links TRBV28 to TRBJ2-6; D uncertain. V gave up 2 bases and J gave up 5 bases, with 10 bases separating them. Germline-derived CDR1 and CDR2 are MDHEN and SYDVKM. The CDR3 spans 15 residues. The CDR3 sequence: CASSLDGSRANVLTF. As DNA, the CDR3 is TGTGCCAGCAGTTTAGACGGAAGTAGGGCCAACGTCCTGACTTTC.

This clonotype was seen ten or more times. This chain joins TRBV6-1 and TRBJ2-7; TRBD2 matches 11 bases. In germline, CDR1 is MNHNS, CDR2 SASEGT. This CDR3 has 18 amino acids. The J segment lost 1 base and the V segment lost 10 bases, leaving 18 bases of the junction unmatched. CDR3 in amino acids: CATYRGIGLAGLSYEQYF. The CDR3 DNA follows: TGTGCCACGTACAGGGGAATAGGACTAGCGGGCCTATCCTACGAGCAGTACTTC.

This clonotype was recorded at least ten times. This chain uses TRBV5-4 with TRBJ2-7, with D unresolved. CDR3 length equals 13 residues. V was clipped by 2 bases and J by 3 bases, with 9 bases between them. The V gene's germline CDR1 is SGHNT and CDR2 YYREEE (reference sequence). CDR3 sequence: CASSFNRDYEQYF. The CDR3 DNA sequence: TGTGCCAGCAGCTTTAATAGGGACTACGAGCAGTACTTC. The variable domain in full, completed from reference TRBV5-4 and TRBJ2-7, reads ETGVTQSPTHLIKTRGQQVTLRCSSQSGHNTVSWYQQALGQGPQFIFQYYREEENGRGNFPPRFSGLQFPNYSSELNVNALELDDSALYLCASSFNRDYEQYFGPGTRLTVT.

The sample holds many counts of this clonotype. J is TRBJ1-4 and V is TRBV4-2; D is perhaps TRBD1 (5 bases). There are 17 residues in the CDR3. The V end lost 3 bases, the J end lost 4 bases, and 18 bases lay between the germline ends. The germline V gene encodes CDR1 LGHNA and CDR2 YNFKEQ. CDR3 bases: TGTGCCAGCAGCCAGGGGCGTGTGGGCGCGATTAATGAAAAACTGTTTTTT. It translates to CASSQGRVGAINEKLFF.

The chain uses TRBV28 and TRBJ2-5, with TRBD2 as a possible D gene (7 bases). Trimming pared 6 bases from V and 8 bases from J, leaving 19 bases between. CDR3 length: 14 amino acids. In germline, CDR1 is MDHEN, CDR2 SYDVKM. CDR3 residues: CASSDPGEGRTQYF. The CDR3 nucleotides read TGTGCCAGCAGCGATCCAGGGGAGGGACGCACCCAGTACTTC. The full variable domain, its missing parts supplied by reference TRBV28 and TRBJ2-5, is DVKVTQSSRYLVKRTGEKVFLECVQDMDHENMFWYRQDPGLGLRLIYFSYDVKMKEKGDIPEGYSVSREKKERFSLILESASTNQTSMYLCASSDPGEGRTQYFGPGTRLLVL.

This clonotype was found many times. One junction end disagrees with the germline gene, perhaps due to a read error. The chain couples TRBV7-7 to TRBJ1-5; D not resolved. The CDR3 extends over 13 amino acids. Germline CDR1 is SSHAT and CDR2 is FNYEAQ (reference sequence). CDR3 bases: TGTGCTAGCAGCGCGGATAGCAATCAGCCCCAGCATTTT. Protein: CASSADSNQPQHF.

There are many counts of this clonotype. The chain combines TRBV10-3 with TRBJ1-3; D not resolved. V was shortened by 3 bases and J by 7 bases, with 4 bases between the two germline ends. This CDR3 region has 11 residues. The germline CDR1 and CDR2 sequences are ENHRY and SYGVKD. The CDR3 here is CAISDANTIYF. CDR3 nucleotides: TGTGCCATCAGTGACGCGAACACCATATATTTT.

This clonotype turned up a few times. It may be a read error: a sequence one base away is much more abundant. The V and J genes are TRBV7-2 and TRBJ2-7; D is ambiguous. CDR1 is SGHTA, CDR2 FQGNSA, per germline. CDR3 size: 13 residues. Here the CDR3 DNA reads TGTGCCAGCAACTTAACGACCGATTACGAGCAGTACTTC. This gives the protein CASNLTTDYEQYF.

This clonotype was recorded many times. The V gene is TRBV20-1, the J gene TRBJ1-2; 9 nucleotides match TRBD1. The CDR3 has 14 residues. The V and J ends lost 6 bases and 4 bases, in that order; junction bases with no gene match: 9. The V gene's germline CDR1 is DFQATT and CDR2 SNEGSKA (reference sequence). This CDR3 is CSAPRTGVGYGYTF. As DNA, the CDR3 is TGCAGTGCCCCTAGGACAGGGGTGGGCTATGGCTACACCTTC.

This clonotype has a count of ten or more. This chain connects TRBV12-3 or TRBV12-4 to TRBJ1-2; 9 positions agree with TRBD1. Trimming cost V 6 bases and J 5 bases; bases outside gene matches: 7. The CDR3 consists of 14 residues. The chain's CDR3 is CASSPTGGVYGYTF. CDR3 in DNA: TGTGCCAGCAGCCCGACAGGGGGAGTATATGGCTACACCTTC.